This TCR beta chain was documented in a study of early T cells in non-severe SARS-CoV-2 infection. Overall study context: It was bulk RNA from unsorted whole blood that was sequenced, and the chains were unpaired.

Individual cDNA molecules were tagged with unique molecular identifiers. MiXCR, applied by TCRdb to the 5' RACE reads, yields one record per CDR3 protein. The table includes tens of thousands of distinct CDR3 sequences, about 4.5% detected once. CDR3 length equals 19 residues. Germline-derived CDR1 and CDR2 are MNHEY and SMNVEV (reference sequence). Trimming took 7 bases from V and 1 from J; bases not matched to a gene: 20. Many counts were recorded for this clonotype. The J gene is TRBJ1-1, the V gene TRBV27; TRBD1 matches 8 bases. Sequencing input: whole blood. The TCR was taken from an adult who was a healthcare worker with PCR-confirmed SARS-CoV-2 infection or an uninfected control (not recorded which). The CDR3 spells CASISKRYRAGGWNTEAFF. CDR3 DNA: TGTGCCAGCATCAGTAAGCGGTATAGGGCAGGGGGCTGGAACACTGAAGCTTTCTTT.